This record concerns one TCR beta chain sequence. Clones were sequenced by immunoSEQ multiplex PCR, and TCRdb holds only the in-frame ones, with some missing. The sample has about 59,000 clones, roughly 95% seen once. This sample stems from a study of T cell changes during pregnancy in multiple sclerosis. This CDR3 contains 10 residues. Germline V gene lookup returns CDR1 DFQATT and CDR2 SNEGSKA (reference sequence). V lost 4 bases to trimming and J lost 5 bases, with 3 bases between them. The sequences come from CD4+ T cells from peripheral blood mononuclear cells, collected before pregnancy. The chain uses TRBV20-1 and TRBJ2-1, with D unresolved. The sequence derives from a female donor with multiple sclerosis, enrolled in a pregnancy study. The CDR3 sequence is CSAIDNEQFF. As DNA, the CDR3 is TGCAGTGCTATCGACAATGAGCAGTTCTTC.